The source of this TCR beta chain is a study of blood T cell repertoires in COVID-19. Across the whole study: Whether acute or convalescent, the COVID-19 samples came from the United States, Italy and Spain.

The sample holds a few counts of this clone. The germline V gene has CDR1 SGHTA and CDR2 FQGTGA. With 3 bases removed from V and 0 bases from J, the gap between germline ends came to 5 bases. The CDR3 runs 13 residues. Data came from immunoSEQ multiplex PCR; TCRdb stores just in-frame clones and leaves some out. The top ten clones hold about 3% of a sample with roughly 130,000 clones, roughly 80% of them seen once. The J gene is TRBJ1-1, the V gene TRBV7-3; D gene uncertain. The sequence came from a woman of 80 years or more with acute or convalescent COVID-19. Sample: peripheral blood. Here the CDR3 DNA reads TGTGCCAGCAGCTTGCAGGTGAACACTGAAGCTTTCTTT. It translates to CASSLQVNTEAFF. The full variable domain, completed using reference TRBV7-3 and TRBJ1-1, is GAGVSQTPSNKVTEKGKYVELRCDPISGHTALYWYRQSLGQGPEFLIYFQGTGAADDSGLPNDRFFAVRPEGSVSTLKIQRTERGDSAVYLCASSLQVNTEAFFGQGTRLTVV.